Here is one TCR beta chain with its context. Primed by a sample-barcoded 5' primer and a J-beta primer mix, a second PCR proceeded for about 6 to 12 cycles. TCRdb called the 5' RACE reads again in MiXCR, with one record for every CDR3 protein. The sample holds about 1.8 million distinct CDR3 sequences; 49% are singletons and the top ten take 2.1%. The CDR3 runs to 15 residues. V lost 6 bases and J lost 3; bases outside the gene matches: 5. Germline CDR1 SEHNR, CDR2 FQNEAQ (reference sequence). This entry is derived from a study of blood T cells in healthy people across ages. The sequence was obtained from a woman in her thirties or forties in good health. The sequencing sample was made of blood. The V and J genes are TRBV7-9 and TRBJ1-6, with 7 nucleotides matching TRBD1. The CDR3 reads CASRGTADYNSPLHF. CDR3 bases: TGTGCCAGCAGAGGGACAGCTGACTATAATTCACCCCTCCACTTT.